This T cell receptor beta chain is drawn from a study of blood T cell repertoires in COVID-19. Study-wide context: Sample material is recorded as cDNA or gDNA derived from T cells, B-cell-depleted T cells, or PBMCs.

In germline, CDR1 is GTSNPN, CDR2 SVGIG (reference sequence). This CDR3 comprises 13 residues. V gave up 8 bases and J gave up 4 bases, with 17 bases separating them. This table comes from immunoSEQ multiplex PCR, and its TCRdb copy is limited to in-frame clones, with some not included. The table includes hundreds of thousands of clones, 85% to 90% detected once. Participants were aged about 18 to 100 years, lived in over 20 US areas, and enrolled virtually. The clonotype was recovered from a woman aged 50 to 60 who had recovered from COVID-19. The sample consisted of PBMCs or T cells enriched from blood (not recorded which). The gene calls are TRBV30 and TRBJ1-2; tentatively, D is TRBD1 (5 bases). DNA of the CDR3: TGTGCCGCTGATCGGGGGGATGGCTATGGCTACACCTTC. It encodes CAADRGDGYGYTF.